This T cell receptor (beta chain) appears in the sequencing data of a study of early T cells in non-severe SARS-CoV-2 infection. Germline V CDR1 and CDR2: ENHRY, SYGVKD. This CDR3 comprises 16 residues. V trimming: 0 bases; J trimming: 0 bases; junction bases outside the gene matches: 2. This clonotype was seen repeatedly, ten times or more. cDNA molecules, individually, were tagged with unique molecular identifiers. TCRdb reprocessed the 5' RACE reads with MiXCR, giving one entry per CDR3 protein. The repertoire holds around 55,000 distinct CDR3 sequences, with around 6.6% as singletons. This TCR was sampled from an adult who was a healthcare worker with PCR-confirmed SARS-CoV-2 infection or an uninfected control (not recorded which). The specimen was whole blood, collected at baseline. The chain couples TRBV10-3 to TRBJ2-1, with 7 bases that match TRBD1. Here the CDR3 reads CAISESGDSSYNEQFF. The CDR3 DNA reads TGTGCCATCAGTGAGTCAGGGGACAGCTCCTACAATGAGCAGTTCTTC.